This TCR beta chain comes out of a study of cytomegalovirus exposure and HLA in healthy donors. The PCR was carried out with 60 Vbeta primers and 13 Jbeta primers. Here immunoSEQ multiplex PCR was the method, and the copy in TCRdb shows in-frame clones only, minus some. The sample lists around 130,000 clones, about 85% occurring once. V trimming: 5 bases; J trimming: 2 bases; junction bases outside the gene matches: 4. From germline, CDR1 is SGHAT and CDR2 FQNNGV. This CDR3 comprises 16 residues. The study, taken as a whole, reports: Being productive about 87% or about 30% of the time was typical of most TCR beta V segments in an earlier analysis. Highly shared sequence variants in one cluster were likely a sequencing artifact. It was in a later analysis that TCR association rates were seen to vary by HLA locus, highest for DRB1 and lowest for HLA-C.

Comments on this clone: Its target is not known.

The chain combines TRBV11-2 with TRBJ2-1; 12 bases align to TRBD2. Specimen: PBMCs. The TCR originated in a boy aged 5 to 17 in good health and CMV-seronegative. The CDR3: CASSPLAGGAYNEQFF. In DNA form, the CDR3 reads TGTGCCAGCAGCCCTCTAGCGGGGGGGGCCTACAATGAGCAGTTCTTC.